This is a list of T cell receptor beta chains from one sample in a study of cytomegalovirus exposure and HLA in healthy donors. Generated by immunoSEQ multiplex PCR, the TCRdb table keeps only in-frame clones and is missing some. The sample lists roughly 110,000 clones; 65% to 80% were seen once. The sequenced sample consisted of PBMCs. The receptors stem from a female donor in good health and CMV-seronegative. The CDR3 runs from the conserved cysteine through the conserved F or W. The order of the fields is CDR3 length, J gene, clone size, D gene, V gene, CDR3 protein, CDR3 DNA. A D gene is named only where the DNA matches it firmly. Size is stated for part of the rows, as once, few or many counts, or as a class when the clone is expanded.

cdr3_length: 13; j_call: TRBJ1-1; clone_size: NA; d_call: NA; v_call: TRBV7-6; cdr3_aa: CASRETVNTEAFF; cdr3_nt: TGTGCCAGCAGGGAGACAGTGAACACTGAAGCTTTCTTT
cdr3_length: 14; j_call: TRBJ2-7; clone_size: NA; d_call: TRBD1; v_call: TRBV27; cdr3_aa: CASGRQGVNYEQYF; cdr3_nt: TGTGCCAGCGGTAGACAGGGGGTTAACTACGAGCAGTACTTC
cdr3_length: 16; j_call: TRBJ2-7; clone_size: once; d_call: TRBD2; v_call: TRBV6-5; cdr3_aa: CASSYSSGGTTYEQYF; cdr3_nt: TGTGCCAGCAGTTACTCGAGCGGGGGGACTACCTACGAGCAGTACTTC
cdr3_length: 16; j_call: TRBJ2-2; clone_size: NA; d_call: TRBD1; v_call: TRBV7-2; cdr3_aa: CASSPGTGKGTGELFF; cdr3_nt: TGTGCCAGCAGCCCCGGGACAGGGAAAGGGACCGGGGAGCTGTTTTTT
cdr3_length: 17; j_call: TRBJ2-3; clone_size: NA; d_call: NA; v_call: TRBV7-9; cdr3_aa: CASSLASEGPNTDTQYF; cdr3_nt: TGTGCCAGCAGCTTAGCGTCGGAGGGACCTAACACAGATACGCAGTATTTT
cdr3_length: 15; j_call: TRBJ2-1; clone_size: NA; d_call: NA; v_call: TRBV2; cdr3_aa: CASSEWRGGPNEQFF; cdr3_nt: TGTGCCAGCAGTGAATGGAGGGGGGGCCCCAATGAGCAGTTCTTC
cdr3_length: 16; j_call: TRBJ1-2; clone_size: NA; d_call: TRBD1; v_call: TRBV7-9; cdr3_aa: CASSLQGTELNYGYTF; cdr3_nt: TGTGCCAGCAGCTTACAGGGGACAGAACTAAACTATGGCTACACCTTC
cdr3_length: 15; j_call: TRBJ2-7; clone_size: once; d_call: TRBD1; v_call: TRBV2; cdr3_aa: CASRPTGIKPYEQYF; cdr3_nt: TGTGCCAGCAGGCCGACAGGGATTAAACCCTACGAGCAGTACTTC
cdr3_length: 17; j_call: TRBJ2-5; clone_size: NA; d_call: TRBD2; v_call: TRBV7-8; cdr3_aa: CASSTPGLAGGQETQYF; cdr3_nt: TGTGCCAGCAGCACTCCGGGACTAGCGGGGGGACAAGAGACCCAGTACTTC
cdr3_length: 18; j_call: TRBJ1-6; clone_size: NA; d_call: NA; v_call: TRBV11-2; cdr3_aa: CASSFARDSGIRGSPLHF; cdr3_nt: TGTGCCAGCAGCTTTGCCCGGGACTCAGGGATCCGCGGTTCACCCCTCCACTTT
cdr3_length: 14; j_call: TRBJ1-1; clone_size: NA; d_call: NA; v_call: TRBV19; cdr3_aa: CASSARGMNTEAFF; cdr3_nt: TGTGCCAGTAGTGCCAGGGGCATGAACACTGAAGCTTTCTTT
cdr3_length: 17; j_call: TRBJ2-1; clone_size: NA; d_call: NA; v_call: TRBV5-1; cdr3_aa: CASSLTVQTLAYNEQFF; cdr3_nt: TGCGCCAGCAGCTTGACGGTCCAAACCTTGGCCTACAATGAGCAGTTCTTC
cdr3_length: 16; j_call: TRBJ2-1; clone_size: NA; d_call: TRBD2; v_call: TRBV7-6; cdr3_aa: CASSSKSGGAYNEQFF; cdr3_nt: TGTGCCAGCAGCTCGAAAAGCGGGGGCGCATACAATGAGCAGTTCTTC